This TCR beta chain originates from a study of naive and memory T cell subsets. Many counts were recorded for this clonotype. Its antigen is currently unknown. An equimolar mix of two oligonucleotides served as the beta constant-region primer for TRBC1 and TRBC2. Ligated cDNA was amplified by four rounds of PCR with nested alpha and beta constant-region primers and SP2. Each CDR3 protein gets one entry after TCRdb re-called the UMI-ligation and nested PCR reads with MiXCR. This sample has roughly 99,000 distinct CDR3 sequences, with approximately 11% found just once. Alpha and beta libraries were amplified separately from the second PCR onward. Overall study findings and caveats: Over 95% of naive TCR sequences appeared only once, unlike memory subsets. A clonotype means one alpha or beta sequence, not an alpha/beta pair. Naive repertoires, especially CD8, held a few larger clonotypes, possibly memory cells re-expressing CD45RA. Diversity fell and Gini index rose from naive through CM, EM, EMRA.

This CDR3 contains 14 residues. V lost 6 bases and J lost 4, with 16 bases in between. The chain combines TRBV12-3 or TRBV12-4 with TRBJ2-7, with D perhaps being TRBD1 or TRBD2 (6 bases each). Material for sequencing was naive CD4+ T cells from blood. This clonotype was obtained from a human donor in good health. The CDR3 bases are TGTGCCAGCAGGCGGACGGGGGCCAAGTACGAGCAGTACTTC. As protein: CASRRTGAKYEQYF.